This T cell receptor (beta chain) was recovered during a study of patients and donors after allogeneic stem cell transplantation. This clonotype has just a few counts. One entry per CDR3 protein, called by TCRdb with MiXCR from the RT-PCR reads. The sample yields 2,500 or so distinct CDR3 sequences, roughly a sixth seen once. Germline V gene data show CDR1 as SGHVS and CDR2 as FNYEAQ. The CDR3 is 13 amino acids. Trimming took 1 base from V and 6 from J, leaving 7 bases between them. Source material: blood, either unsorted or a sorted T cell fraction (not recorded which). The V gene is TRBV7-6, the J gene TRBJ2-1; D not resolved. This TCR came from a human donor who was either an allogeneic HSCT recipient or a stem cell or donor lymphocyte infusion donor (not recorded which). It is not recorded whose cells these are; they may come from a transplant donor. The CDR3 is CASSLGWANEQFF. CDR3 sequence (DNA): TGTGCCAGCAGCTTAGGTTGGGCCAATGAGCAGTTCTTC.